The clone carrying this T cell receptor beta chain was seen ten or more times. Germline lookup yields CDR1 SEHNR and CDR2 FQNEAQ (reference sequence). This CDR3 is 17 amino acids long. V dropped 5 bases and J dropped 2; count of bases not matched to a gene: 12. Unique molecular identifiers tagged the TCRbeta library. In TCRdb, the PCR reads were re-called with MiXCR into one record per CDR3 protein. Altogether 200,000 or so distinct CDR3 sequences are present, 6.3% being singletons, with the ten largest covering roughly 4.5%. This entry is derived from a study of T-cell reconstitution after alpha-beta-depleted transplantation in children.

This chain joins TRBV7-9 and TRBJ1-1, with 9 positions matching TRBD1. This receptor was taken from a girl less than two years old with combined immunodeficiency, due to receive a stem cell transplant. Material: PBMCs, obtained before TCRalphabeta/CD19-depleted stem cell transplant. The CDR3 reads CASSGGGTGTINTEAFF. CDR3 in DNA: TGTGCCAGCAGCGGAGGCGGGACAGGGACGATAAACACTGAAGCTTTCTTT.